This T cell receptor (beta chain) was identified in a study of blood T cell repertoires in COVID-19. About the study: The origin of the acute and convalescent COVID-19 samples was the United States, Italy and Spain.

Participant-reported clinical history was the basis for cohort assignment. Recovery meant two consecutive negative NP/OP PCR tests, professional clearance, or resolved symptoms. Assay: immunoSEQ multiplex PCR; the TCRdb copy retains only in-frame clones and omits some. The sample has 200,000 to 300,000 clones, approximately 86% seen once. Germline loops: CDR1 SQVTM, CDR2 ANQGSEA. The CDR3 is 16 residues long. V was trimmed by 0 bases and J by 4 bases, leaving 19 bases between them. The rearrangement links TRBV29-1 to TRBJ2-7, with TRBD1 as a possible D gene (6 bases). The specimen was PBMCs or T cells enriched from blood (not recorded which). The clonotype was recovered from a woman aged 18-35 years who had recovered from COVID-19. CDR3 sequence reads: CSVEDLGPGVTYEQYF. The CDR3 DNA is TGCAGCGTTGAAGATCTTGGCCCAGGGGTTACTTACGAGCAGTACTTC.